This T cell receptor beta chain appears in the sequencing data of a study of control samples from healthy donors and cancer patients. The CDR3 covers 17 residues. Per germline, CDR1 MDHEN and CDR2 SYDVKM. The ends were cut back, 3 bases at V and 0 bases at J, with 12 bases in the middle. Using immunoSEQ multiplex PCR, the repertoire was profiled, and TCRdb retains in-frame clones only, with some absent. The table has roughly 99,000 clones, 82% seen once. The sequenced sample consisted of blood. The clonotype comes from a man aged 55-75 years in good health. This chain uses TRBV28 with TRBJ2-6; D remains ambiguous. The CDR3 DNA reads TGTGCCAGCAGTTTTGTTACCTCTAGCTCTGGGGCCAACGTCCTGACTTTC. Encoded protein: CASSFVTSSSGANVLTF.